These 25 T cell receptor beta chains share one sample of origin, sequenced in a study of beta chain features in type 1 diabetes. As every portion of the isolated RNA was reverse transcribed, the sequencing read expressed TCRB transcripts. Sequencing used immunoSEQ multiplex PCR; TCRdb keeps in-frame clones, though not all of them. The sample lists under 300,000 clones, under 8.5% occurring once. The specimen sequenced was central memory CD4+ T cells from blood. The receptors were gathered from a woman aged 18 to 35 in good health.

The chain couples TRBV7-3 to TRBJ2-5; D may be TRBD1 (6 bases). The V end was cut by 4 bases, the J end by 2 bases, with 11 bases between. This CDR3 contains 14 residues. CDR1 is SGHTA, CDR2 FQGTGA, per germline. This CDR3 reads CASSSTGFQETQYF. Here the CDR3 DNA reads TGTGCCAGCAGCTCAACAGGGTTTCAAGAGACCCAGTACTTC.

This clone showed up just a few times. The V call is TRBV4-1, the J call TRBJ2-2; D unresolved. V dropped 0 bases and J dropped 4 bases, with 18 bases sitting between them. The CDR3 spans 18 residues. Germline assignment: CDR1 MGHRA and CDR2 YSYEKL. CDR3 region: CASSQEIGNRVSTGELFF. The CDR3 bases are TGCGCCAGCAGCCAAGAGATAGGTAATAGAGTGAGCACCGGGGAGCTGTTTTTT.

The chain uses TRBV7-2 and TRBJ2-5; no clear D gene. Germline V gene data show CDR1 as SGHTA and CDR2 as FQGNSA. This CDR3 comprises 15 residues. Between the trimmed V and J ends, which lost 5 bases and 4 bases, there was a span of 17 bases. CDR3 in amino acids: CASSPSPPPGETQYF. In nucleotides, the CDR3 is TGTGCCAGCAGCCCAAGCCCACCGCCGGGAGAGACCCAGTACTTC.

This clone came up a few times. The rearrangement uses TRBV28 and TRBJ2-5; a weak D match, TRBD2 (6 bases). Between the trimmed V and J ends, which lost 6 bases and 2 bases, there was a span of 19 bases. The CDR3 has 16 amino acids. Germline CDR1 MDHEN, CDR2 SYDVKM. The CDR3 protein is CASSPFPRGKQETQYF. The CDR3 DNA follows: TGTGCCAGCAGCCCCTTTCCGCGGGGAAAACAAGAGACCCAGTACTTC.

The chain couples TRBV19 to TRBJ2-2, with 7 positions matching TRBD1. Germline V gives CDR1 LNHDA, CDR2 SQIVND (reference sequence). V trimming: 6 bases; J trimming: 5 bases; junction bases outside the gene matches: 6. The CDR3 runs to 14 residues. CDR3 residues: CASRGDRLTGELFF. Here the CDR3 DNA reads TGTGCCAGTAGGGGGGACAGACTAACCGGGGAGCTGTTTTTT.

Details on this clone: Other DNA sequences from this sample encode an identical CDR3 as well. V gene TRBV7-2 combines with J gene TRBJ1-2, with 9 nucleotides matching TRBD1. Losses at the gene ends were 5 bases for V and 3 bases for J; bases not matched to a gene: 4. This CDR3 has 14 residues. Germline V CDR1 and CDR2: SGHTA, FQGNSA. Here the CDR3 DNA reads TGTGCCAGCAGCCTGGGACAGGGCGACTATGGCTACACCTTC. Amino acid sequence: CASSLGQGDYGYTF.

This clone turned up a few times. A much larger clonotype is one base distant, so this may be a read error. This chain joins TRBV6-5 and TRBJ2-1; the D call may be TRBD1 or TRBD2 (5 bases each). With 6 bases removed from V and 8 bases from J, the gap between germline ends came to 8 bases. The CDR3 loop spans 11 amino acids. Per germline, CDR1 MNHEY and CDR2 SVGAGI. The CDR3 nucleotides are TGTGCCAGCAGCAGAGGGGATGAGCAGTTCTTC. Translated, it gives CASSRGDEQFF.

This clone was counted at least ten times. This chain uses TRBV9 with TRBJ1-6, with D possibly TRBD1 on 5 matching bases. Germline V CDR1 and CDR2: SGDLS, YYNGEE. CDR3 length: 14 amino acids. V lost 2 bases and J lost 10, with 13 bases in between. The CDR3 reads CASSVNGGESPLHF. The CDR3, as DNA: TGTGCCAGCAGCGTCAATGGGGGTGAATCACCCCTCCACTTT.

This clone came up a few times. The chain couples TRBV4-2 to TRBJ2-4; no reliable D call. CDR1 and CDR2 from the germline V gene are LGHNA and YNFKEQ. V was cut by 4 bases and J by 0 bases, with 7 bases left in between. The CDR3 loop spans 14 amino acids. The CDR3 bases are TGTGCCAGCAGCCCAGAGGTAGCCAAAAACATTCAGTACTTC. Translation gives CASSPEVAKNIQYF.

This clone was recorded a few times. The chain uses TRBV9 and TRBJ2-2; tentatively, D is TRBD1 (5 bases). Trimming took off 4 bases at V and 6 bases at J, with 16 bases between the two ends. The CDR3 totals 15 residues. Germline V gene data show CDR1 as SGDLS and CDR2 as YYNGEE. The CDR3 DNA reads as TGTGCCAGCAGCCCATTTCAGGGAACTGCCGGGGAGCTGTTTTTT. Its translation is CASSPFQGTAGELFF.

This clone occurred a few times. The V gene is TRBV5-1, the J gene TRBJ2-5, with 8 nucleotides matching TRBD1. CDR1 is SGHRS, CDR2 YFSETQ, per germline. After removal of 7 bases from V and 5 bases from J, the junction contained 10 bases not matched to a gene. The CDR3 contains 14 residues. DNA for the CDR3: TGCGCCAGCGGAAGAGGACAGGGCGGGGAGACCCAGTACTTC. Protein: CASGRGQGGETQYF. Combining the CDR3 with reference TRBV5-1 and TRBJ2-5 gives the whole variable domain KAGVTQTPRYLIKTRGQQVTLSCSPISGHRSVSWYQQTPGQGLQFLFEYFSETQRNKGNFPGRFSGRQFSNSRSEMNVSTLELGDSALYLCASGRGQGGETQYFGPGTRLLVL.

V is TRBV11-3 and J is TRBJ2-3; perhaps TRBD1 as D (6 bases). The CDR3 has 14 amino acids. Germline lookup yields CDR1 SGHNT and CDR2 YENEEA. CDR3 loop: CGSAVGAGTDTQYF. The CDR3 DNA reads TGTGGAAGCGCCGTGGGGGCGGGCACAGATACGCAGTATTTT.

The chain combines TRBV19 with TRBJ2-1; weak D call: TRBD2 (6 bases). This CDR3 has 14 amino acids. From germline, CDR1 is LNHDA and CDR2 SQIVND (reference sequence). Trimming removed 5 bases from V and 16 bases from J, with 24 bases in between. The CDR3 reads CASSSGTEGLMRFF. The CDR3 nucleotides read TGTGCCAGTAGTTCCGGGACTGAGGGATTAATGCGATTCTTC.

This clone has more than one count but fewer than ten. Other DNA sequences in the same sample also yield this CDR3. The chain uses TRBV7-9 and TRBJ2-2; no clear D gene. With 1 base removed from V and 2 bases from J, the gap between germline ends came to 5 bases. The CDR3 runs to 14 residues. Germline CDR1 is SEHNR and CDR2 is FQNEAQ (reference sequence). The CDR3 is CASSLVGNTGELFF. The CDR3 region has the DNA TGTGCCAGCAGCTTAGTCGGAAACACCGGGGAGCTGTTTTTT.

The V and J genes are TRBV25-1 and TRBJ2-1; 9 nucleotides match TRBD2. Germline CDR1 reads MGHDK; CDR2 reads SYGVNS. The CDR3 is made up of 17 amino acids. V shed 8 bases and J 8 bases; nucleotides not matched to a gene: 19. The CDR3 is CASSKKEREDLGDEQFF. The CDR3 DNA sequence: TGTGCCAGCTCAAAGAAGGAGCGGGAGGACCTTGGGGATGAGCAGTTCTTC.

The chain links TRBV7-2 to TRBJ1-2, with D possibly being TRBD1 (5 bases). Trimming removed 3 bases from V and 7 bases from J, with 9 bases in between. The CDR3 contains 12 residues. Germline-derived CDR1 and CDR2 are SGHTA and FQGNSA. The CDR3 DNA sequence: TGTGCCAGCAGCTTCGACAGCCGTGGCTACACCTTC. Translation: CASSFDSRGYTF.

This clone was counted between two and nine times. The chain links TRBV2 to TRBJ1-2; D not certain. V lost 6 bases and J lost 4, with 12 bases in between. CDR3 length equals 13 residues. CDR1 SNHLY and CDR2 FYNNEI come from the germline V gene. CDR3 nucleotides: TGTGCCAGCAGGTCGACGGTGATCTATGGCTACACCTTC. Translation: CASRSTVIYGYTF. Full variable domain (missing parts from reference TRBV2 and TRBJ1-2): EPEVTQTPSHQVTQMGQEVILRCVPISNHLYFYWYRQILGQKVEFLVSFYNNEISEKSEIFDDQFSVERPDGSNFTLKIRSTKLEDSAMYFCASRSTVIYGYTFGSGTRLTVV.

This clone was detected only a few times. The chain links TRBV19 to TRBJ1-5; 11 bases are a match to TRBD1. Germline lookup yields CDR1 LNHDA and CDR2 SQIVND (reference sequence). Trimming removed 7 bases from V and 8 bases from J; junction bases left unmatched: 10. The CDR3 is made up of 15 amino acids. The CDR3 DNA sequence: TGTGCCAGTACCCCATTGGGACAGGGGGATGAGCCCCAGCATTTT. Translating gives CASTPLGQGDEPQHF.

V gene TRBV5-1 combines with J gene TRBJ2-5; D is tentatively TRBD1 or TRBD2 (6 bases each). V gave up 2 bases and J gave up 5 bases, with 10 bases separating them. Germline V gives CDR1 SGHRS, CDR2 YFSETQ. The CDR3 loop spans 13 amino acids. CDR3 in amino acids: CASSFMGGETQYF. The CDR3 DNA reads TGCGCCAGCAGCTTTATGGGGGGCGAGACCCAGTACTTC. The whole variable domain, remainder taken from reference TRBV5-1 and TRBJ2-5, is KAGVTQTPRYLIKTRGQQVTLSCSPISGHRSVSWYQQTPGQGLQFLFEYFSETQRNKGNFPGRFSGRQFSNSRSEMNVSTLELGDSALYLCASSFMGGETQYFGPGTRLLVL.

This clone was seen many times. The chain employs TRBV4-2 and TRBJ1-1; no reliable D call. Germline V lookup: CDR1 LGHNA, CDR2 YNFKEQ. V was shortened by 0 bases and J by 5 bases, with 10 bases between the two germline ends. This CDR3 has 14 residues. CDR3 DNA sequence: TGTGCCAGCAGCCAAGATGCGAGGGTGACTGAAGCTTTCTTT. Encoded protein: CASSQDARVTEAFF.

This clone was detected a few times. The rearrangement links TRBV18 to TRBJ1-4, with TRBD1 as a possible D gene (5 bases). This CDR3 region has 16 residues. Trimming removed 3 bases from V and 5 bases from J, with 16 bases in between. CDR1 and CDR2 from the germline V gene are KGHSH and LQKENI. The CDR3 region is CASSPGFGARNEKLFF. The CDR3 DNA sequence: TGTGCCAGCTCACCTGGCTTCGGGGCGCGGAATGAAAAACTGTTTTTT.

This clone was seen a few times. The genes are TRBV6-6 and TRBJ2-7, with a possible D match to TRBD1 (6 bases). The ends were cut back, 6 bases at V and 1 base at J, with 10 bases in the middle. Germline V gene sequence: CDR1 MNHNY, CDR2 SVGAGI (reference sequence). The CDR3 contains 13 residues. In nucleotides, the CDR3 is TGTGCCAGCAGGGGGGACACTTCCTACGAGCAGTACGTC. Translating it yields CASRGDTSYEQYV.

The chain couples TRBV5-6 to TRBJ1-2; D ambiguous. The V end was cut by 3 bases, the J end by 3 bases, with 12 bases between. Germline CDR1 reads SGHDT; CDR2 reads YYEEEE. The CDR3 contains 14 residues. CDR3 coding DNA: TGTGCCAGCAGCTCGGGAAATCGGGACTATGGCTACACCTTC. This gives the protein CASSSGNRDYGYTF. Based on the CDR3 plus reference TRBV5-6 and TRBJ1-2, the full variable domain is DAGVTQSPTHLIKTRGQQVTLRCSPKSGHDTVSWYQQALGQGPQFIFQYYEEEERQRGNFPDRFSGHQFPNYSSELNVNALLLGDSALYLCASSSGNRDYGYTFGSGTRLTVV.

CDR3 sequence reads: CASSVQGSPDTQYF. The CDR3 coding sequence is TGTGCCAGCAGTGTTCAGGGGAGCCCAGATACGCAGTATTTT. The J gene is TRBJ2-3, the V gene TRBV6-1, with a possible D match to TRBD1 (6 bases). Between the trimmed V and J ends, which lost 4 bases and 4 bases, there was a span of 12 bases. Germline CDR1 is MNHNS and CDR2 is SASEGT. The CDR3 spans 14 residues.

This clone was counted a few times. The same CDR3 arises from other DNA sequences in this sample as well. The chain joins TRBV5-1 to TRBJ2-3, with no clear D. The V end lost 2 bases, the J end lost 1 base, and 5 bases lay between the germline ends. The CDR3 covers 13 residues. From germline, CDR1 is SGHRS and CDR2 YFSETQ. In DNA form, the CDR3 reads TGCGCCAGCAGCTTCCCAGGCACAGATACGCAGTATTTT. This sequence encodes CASSFPGTDTQYF.